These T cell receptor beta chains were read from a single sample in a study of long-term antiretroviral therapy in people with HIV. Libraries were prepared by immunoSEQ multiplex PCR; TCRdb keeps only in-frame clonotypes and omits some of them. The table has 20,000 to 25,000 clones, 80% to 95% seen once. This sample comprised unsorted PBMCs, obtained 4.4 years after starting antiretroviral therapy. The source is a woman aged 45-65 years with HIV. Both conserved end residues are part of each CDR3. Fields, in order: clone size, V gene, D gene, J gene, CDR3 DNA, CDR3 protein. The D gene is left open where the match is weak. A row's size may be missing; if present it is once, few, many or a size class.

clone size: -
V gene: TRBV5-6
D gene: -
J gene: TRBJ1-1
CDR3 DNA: TGTGCCAGCAGCCCGAGTTGGACCACTGAAGCTTTCTTT
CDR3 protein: CASSPSWTTEAFF

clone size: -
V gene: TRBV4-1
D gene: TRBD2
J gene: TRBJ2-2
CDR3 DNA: TGCGCCAGCAGCCAAGGGGTTAGCGGGGGCCCGAACACCGGGGAGCTGTTTTTT
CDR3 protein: CASSQGVSGGPNTGELFF

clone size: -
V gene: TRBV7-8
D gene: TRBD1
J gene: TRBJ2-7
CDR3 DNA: TGTGCCAGCAGAAGTCCGGGACAGACTTCCTACGAGCAGTACTTC
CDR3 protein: CASRSPGQTSYEQYF

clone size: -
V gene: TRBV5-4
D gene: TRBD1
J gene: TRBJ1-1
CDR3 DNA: TGTGCCAGCAGCTTGGAGGGGGCCAGGACTGAAGCTTTCTTT
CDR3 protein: CASSLEGARTEAFF

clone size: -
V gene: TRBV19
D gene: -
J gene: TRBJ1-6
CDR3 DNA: TGTGCCAGTACCCCCGGCAGGGCCCATAATTCACCCCTCCACTTT
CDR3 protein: CASTPGRAHNSPLHF

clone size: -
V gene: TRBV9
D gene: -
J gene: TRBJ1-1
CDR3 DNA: TGTGCCAGCAGCCCAGCCCGACTGAGGGACACTGAAGCTTTCTTT
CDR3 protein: CASSPARLRDTEAFF

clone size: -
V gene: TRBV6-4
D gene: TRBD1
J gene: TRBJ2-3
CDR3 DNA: TGTGCCAGCAGTAACCGGGACAGGGATTTAGATACGCAGTATTTT
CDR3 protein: CASSNRDRDLDTQYF

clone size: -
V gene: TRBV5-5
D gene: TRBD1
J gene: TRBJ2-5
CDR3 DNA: TGTGCCAGCAGCTCACAGGGGATCCAAGAGACCCAGTACTTC
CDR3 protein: CASSSQGIQETQYF

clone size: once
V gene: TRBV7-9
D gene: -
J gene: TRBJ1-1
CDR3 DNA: TGTGCCAGCAGCCATGACAGGCTGTTGAACACTGAAGCTTTCTTT
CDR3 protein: CASSHDRLLNTEAFF

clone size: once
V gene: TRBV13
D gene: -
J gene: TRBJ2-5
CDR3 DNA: TGTGCCAGCAGCTCCCGGAGCGCGGGGACTTTACCTAAAGAGACCCAGTACTTC
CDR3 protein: CASSSRSAGTLPKETQYF

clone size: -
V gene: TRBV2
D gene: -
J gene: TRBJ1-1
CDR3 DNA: TGTGCCAGCAGCGGGGACATGAACACTGAAGCTTTCTTT
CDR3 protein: CASSGDMNTEAFF

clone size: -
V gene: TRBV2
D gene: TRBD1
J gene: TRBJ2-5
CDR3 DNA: TGTGCCAGCAGCGGTAGGACAGGGACAGAGACCCAGTACTTC
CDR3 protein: CASSGRTGTETQYF

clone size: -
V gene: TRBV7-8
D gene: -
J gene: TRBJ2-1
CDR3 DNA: TGTGCCAGCAGCCTGTCCTACAATGAGCAGTTCTTC
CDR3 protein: CASSLSYNEQFF

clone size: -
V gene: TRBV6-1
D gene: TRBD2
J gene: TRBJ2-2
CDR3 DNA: TGTGCCAGCAGTGAGGTACTAGCGGGGGGGCGCGGCACCGGGGAGCTGTTTTTT
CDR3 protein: CASSEVLAGGRGTGELFF

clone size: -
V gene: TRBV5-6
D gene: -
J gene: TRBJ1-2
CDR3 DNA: TGTGCCAGCAGCTTGGGGGGGTATGGCTACACCTTC
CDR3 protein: CASSLGGYGYTF

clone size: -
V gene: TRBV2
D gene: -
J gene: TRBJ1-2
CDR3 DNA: TGTGCCAGCAATTACTTGAAGACAGTCACCGGGCTCTATGGCTACACCTTC
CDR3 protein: CASNYLKTVTGLYGYTF

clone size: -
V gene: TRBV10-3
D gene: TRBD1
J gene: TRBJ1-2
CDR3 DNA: TGTGCCATCAGTGAGACAGGGGTGGGGTATGGCTACACCTTC
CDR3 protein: CAISETGVGYGYTF

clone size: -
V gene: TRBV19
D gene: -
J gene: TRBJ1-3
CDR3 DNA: TGTGCCAGTAGTGACCGGGCAGCAGGAAACACCATATATTTT
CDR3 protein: CASSDRAAGNTIYF

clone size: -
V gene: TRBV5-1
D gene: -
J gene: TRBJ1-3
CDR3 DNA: TGCGCCAGCAGCTTGGGCCAGATCCCCGGAAACACCATATATTTT
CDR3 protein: CASSLGQIPGNTIYF

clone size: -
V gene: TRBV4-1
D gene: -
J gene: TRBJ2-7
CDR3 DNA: TGCGCCAGCAGCTTAGTCGGGAGACACTACGAGCAGTACTTC
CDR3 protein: CASSLVGRHYEQYF

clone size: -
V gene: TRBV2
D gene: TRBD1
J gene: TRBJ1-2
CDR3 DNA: TGTGCCAGCAACCGGGACAGGGACTATGGCTACACCTTC
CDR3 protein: CASNRDRDYGYTF

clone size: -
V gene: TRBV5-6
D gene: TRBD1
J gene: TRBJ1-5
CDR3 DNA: TGTGCCAGCAGCCGGTACCAGGGGGCGAGCAATCAGCCCCAGCATTTT
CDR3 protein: CASSRYQGASNQPQHF

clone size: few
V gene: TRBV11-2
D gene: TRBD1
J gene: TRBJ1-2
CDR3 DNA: TGTGCCAGCAGCTTAGCAACAGGGGGCTCTGGCTACACCTTC
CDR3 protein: CASSLATGGSGYTF

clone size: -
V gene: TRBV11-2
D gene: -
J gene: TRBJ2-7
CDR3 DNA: TGTGCCAGCAGCTTAGTGGATTCCTACGAGCAGTACTTC
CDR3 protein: CASSLVDSYEQYF

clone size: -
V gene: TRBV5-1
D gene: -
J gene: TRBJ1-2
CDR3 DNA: TGCGCCAGCAGCTTGGCCCGGGGTCGGAACTATGGCTACACCTTC
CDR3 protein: CASSLARGRNYGYTF

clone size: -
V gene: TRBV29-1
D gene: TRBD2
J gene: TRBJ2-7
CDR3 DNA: TGCAGCGTCATCAGCGGGGGGGGCGCGGACGAGCAGTACTTC
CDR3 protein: CSVISGGGADEQYF

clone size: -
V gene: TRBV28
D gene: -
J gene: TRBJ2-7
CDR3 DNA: TGTGCCAGCAGCAAGACTAGGGGGTGGTCCTACGAGCAGTACTTC
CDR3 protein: CASSKTRGWSYEQYF

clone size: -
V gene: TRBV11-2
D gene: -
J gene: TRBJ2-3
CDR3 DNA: TGTGCCAGCAGCTTCTCCGGCGATACGCAGTATTTT
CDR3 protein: CASSFSGDTQYF

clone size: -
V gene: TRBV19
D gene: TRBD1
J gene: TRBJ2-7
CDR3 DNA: TGTGCCAGTAGTGACAGGGGTTTTAAGGACGAGCAGTACTTC
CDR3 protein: CASSDRGFKDEQYF

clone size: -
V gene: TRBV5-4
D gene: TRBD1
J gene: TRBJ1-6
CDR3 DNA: TGTGCCAGCAGCTTCGGGGGACAGCCCAATTCACCCCTCCACTTT
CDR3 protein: CASSFGGQPNSPLHF

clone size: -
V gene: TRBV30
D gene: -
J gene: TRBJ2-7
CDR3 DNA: TGTGCCTGGAGTGTATCCAGATACGAGCAGTACTTC
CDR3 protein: CAWSVSRYEQYF

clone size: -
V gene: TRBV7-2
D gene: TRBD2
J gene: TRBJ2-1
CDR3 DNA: TGTGCCAGCAGCTTAAGTCGGGGACTAGCGGGGGTAAATGAGCAGTTCTTC
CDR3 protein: CASSLSRGLAGVNEQFF

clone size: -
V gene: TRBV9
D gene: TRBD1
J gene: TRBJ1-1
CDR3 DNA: TGTGCCAGCAGCGTTTTGACAGGGGTGAACACTGAAGCTTTCTTT
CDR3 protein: CASSVLTGVNTEAFF

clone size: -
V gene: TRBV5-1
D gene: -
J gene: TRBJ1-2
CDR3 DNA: TGCGCCAGCAGCTTGGAAGGGGGTCCTTACTATGGCTACACCTTC
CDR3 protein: CASSLEGGPYYGYTF

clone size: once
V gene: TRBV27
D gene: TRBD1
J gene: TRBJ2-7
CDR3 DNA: TGTGCCAGTAAAACCGGGGACAGGAACTCCTACGAGCAGTACTTC
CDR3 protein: CASKTGDRNSYEQYF

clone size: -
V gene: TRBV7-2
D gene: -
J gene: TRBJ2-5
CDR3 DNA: TGTGCCAGCAACAAAGTTGGAGGGGGCGTGAGGGAGACCCAGTACTTC
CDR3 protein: CASNKVGGGVRETQYF

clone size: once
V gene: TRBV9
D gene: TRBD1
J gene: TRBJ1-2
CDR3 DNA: TGTGCCAGCAGCCCCTCGGGACAGGGATACTATGGCTACACCTTC
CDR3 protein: CASSPSGQGYYGYTF

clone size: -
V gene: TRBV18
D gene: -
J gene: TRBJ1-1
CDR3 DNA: TGTGCCAGTCCGAGGGGGTTCGACACTGAAGCTTTCTTT
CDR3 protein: CASPRGFDTEAFF

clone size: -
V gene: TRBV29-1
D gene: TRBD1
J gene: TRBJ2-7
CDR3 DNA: TGCAGCGTTGGACAGGGGAGAGACGAGCAGTACTTC
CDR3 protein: CSVGQGRDEQYF